One and the same sample provided the 28 T cell receptor beta chains below, sequenced in a study of T cell repertoires in cytomegalovirus infection (dated by TCRdb to the late 2010s). The run used an Illumina HiSeq 1500. TCRdb handled the public reads itself, with Q25 trimming in fastp and clone calling in MiXCR, and kept productive beta chains. Merged by CDR3 protein, the rows form single entries marked with the most common genes and DNA. The sample table holds more than 150,000 distinct CDR3 sequences, of which approximately 19% were seen once. The top ten hold around 3.1% of the sample. The sample taken for sequencing was PBMCs. These receptors came from a human donor in good health (CMV status not recorded). Some clones in this sample may be carry-over from other donors' samples.

This sequence joins TRBV6-4 and TRBJ1-2; unclear D gene. V lost 5 bases, J lost 4 bases, and 8 bases lay in between. Germline assignment: CDR1 MRHNA and CDR2 SNTAGT. This CDR3 comprises 12 residues. The CDR3 region has the DNA TGTGCCAGCAGTCCGCGTACCTATGGCTACACCTTC. Protein sequence: CASSPRTYGYTF.

This clonotype was counted a few times. The chain is built from TRBV29-1 and TRBJ2-5; D is undetermined. The CDR3 covers 10 residues. Germline-derived CDR1 and CDR2 are SQVTM and ANQGSEA. V shed 4 bases and J shed 5 bases, with 5 bases lying between them. CDR3 bases: TGCAGCGTTGGCGTGGAGACCCAGTACTTC. It is translated as CSVGVETQYF.

Ten or more counts support this clonotype. The chain recombines TRBV10-3 with TRBJ2-2; the match to TRBD1 covers 10 bases. CDR1 and CDR2 from the germline V gene are ENHRY and SYGVKD. Unmatched junction bases numbered 10, after V lost 6 bases and J lost 6 bases. This CDR3 contains 16 residues. The CDR3 spells CAIRHSPGQGSGELFF. CDR3 bases: TGTGCCATCAGACACTCACCGGGACAGGGGTCCGGGGAGCTGTTTTTT.

This clonotype was detected only a few times. The gene calls are TRBV4-1 and TRBJ1-1; no clear D. Looked up from germline, CDR1 is MGHRA and CDR2 is YSYEKL. The CDR3 covers 15 residues. The germline V and J ends were trimmed by 1 base and 0 bases, with 9 bases remaining between them. CDR3 nucleotide sequence: TGCGCCAGCAGCCAAGTGGCCGGGATGAACACTGAAGCTTTCTTT. Its translation is CASSQVAGMNTEAFF.

A single count supports this clonotype. This clone may be a read error of a much larger clone one base away. The chain employs TRBV6-2 or TRBV6-3 and TRBJ2-1, with 7 nucleotides matching TRBD2. With V trimmed by 5 bases and J by 9 bases, 13 bases remained unmatched. The germline CDR1 and CDR2 sequences are MNHEY and SVGEGT. CDR3 length: 15 amino acids. The CDR3: CASSAGGEVFSEQFF. In DNA form, the CDR3 reads TGTGCCAGCAGTGCTGGGGGGGAGGTTTTCAGTGAGCAGTTCTTC.

This chain connects TRBV20-1 to TRBJ1-2, with D maybe TRBD1 (5 bases). The CDR3 totals 15 residues. Germline values: CDR1 DFQATT, CDR2 SNEGSKA (reference sequence). V shed 3 bases and J shed 2 bases, with 16 bases lying between them. CDR3 DNA: TGCAGTGCTAGTGGGCCAGGGCAGCAGAACTATGGCTACACCTTC. It yields the protein CSASGPGQQNYGYTF.

This clonotype was recorded many times. This rearrangement joins TRBV7-9 to TRBJ2-1, with TRBD2 matching 8 bases. V lost 0 bases to trimming and J lost 7 bases; unmatched junction nucleotides: 2. The V gene's germline CDR1 is SEHNR and CDR2 FQNEAQ (reference sequence). The CDR3 length is 14 residues. The CDR3 loop reads CASSLAGLANEQFF. The CDR3 coding sequence is TGTGCCAGCAGCTTAGCCGGACTAGCAAATGAGCAGTTCTTC.

J is TRBJ2-2 and V is TRBV29-1, with 7 positions matching TRBD2. Germline V gene sequence: CDR1 SQVTM, CDR2 ANQGSEA. The CDR3 spans 12 residues. Germline trimming cut 6 bases from V and 4 bases from J; bases unmatched to any gene: 2. CDR3 sequence (DNA): TGCAGCGTCCCGGGGGGCACCGGGGAGCTGTTTTTT. Translating gives CSVPGGTGELFF.

The V gene is TRBV11-2, the J gene TRBJ1-1; possibly TRBD1 for D (5 bases). The CDR3 contains 14 residues. V was shortened by 3 bases and J by 4 bases, with 12 bases between the two germline ends. Per germline, CDR1 SGHAT and CDR2 FQNNGV. CDR3 in amino acids: CASSFEGRATEAFF. Here the CDR3 DNA reads TGTGCCAGCAGCTTTGAGGGGCGGGCCACTGAAGCTTTCTTT.

The table lists this clonotype with a few counts. The chain joins TRBV23-1 to TRBJ2-1; tentative D call: TRBD1 (6 bases). TRBV23-1 is sorted into the ORF group, with uncertain function. Deletions cut 4 bases from V and 7 bases from J, with 17 bases between. The CDR3 has 15 residues. In nucleotides, the CDR3 is TGCGCCAGCAGTCCCGCATCCGAGGGGGAGAATGAGCAGTTCTTC. Amino acid sequence: CASSPASEGENEQFF.

This clonotype occurred a few times. This chain links TRBV7-2 with TRBJ2-5; no definite D call. Germline loops: CDR1 SGHTA, CDR2 FQGNSA. V lost 1 base and J lost 7, with 7 bases in between. The CDR3 spans 12 residues. The CDR3 loop is CASSLGLGTQYF. CDR3 bases: TGTGCCAGCAGCTTAGGTTTGGGGACCCAGTACTTC.

This chain connects TRBV27 to TRBJ1-1; 8 bases line up with TRBD1. Germline V lookup: CDR1 MNHEY, CDR2 SMNVEV (reference sequence). The CDR3 runs to 12 residues. V shed 8 bases and J 6 bases; nucleotides not matched to a gene: 5. CDR3 in DNA: TGTGCCAGCTCTCCACAGGGGGCTGAAGCTTTCTTT. Its protein product is CASSPQGAEAFF.

The sample holds a few counts of this clonotype. This rearrangement joins TRBV12-3 or TRBV12-4 to TRBJ1-2, with D possibly being TRBD1 (5 bases). The V end was cut by 9 bases, the J end by 3 bases, with 14 bases between. The CDR3 runs 13 residues. As DNA, the CDR3 is TGTGCCAGTACTATTGGGGCAGACTATGGCTACACCTTC. Encoded protein: CASTIGADYGYTF.

CDR3 sequence: CSGKRENTGELFF. CDR3 coding DNA: TGCAGCGGAAAGCGGGAGAACACCGGGGAGCTGTTTTTT. J is TRBJ2-2 and V is TRBV29-1; TRBD2 matches 7 bases. The CDR3 extends over 13 amino acids. V trimming: 7 bases; J trimming: 1 base; junction bases outside the gene matches: 3. Germline V CDR1 and CDR2: SQVTM, ANQGSEA.

This clonotype has ten or more counts. CDR3: CASSEGIPLAATNEKLFF. The CDR3 DNA sequence: TGTGCCAGCAGTGAGGGGATTCCCCTAGCTGCAACTAATGAAAAACTGTTTTTT. This chain uses TRBV25-1 with TRBJ1-4, with D unclear. The CDR3 contains 18 residues. Per germline, CDR1 MGHDK and CDR2 SYGVNS. V was shortened by 3 bases and J by 0 bases, with 17 bases between the two germline ends.

Notes on this clonotype: Being one base from a much bigger clone, this may be a read error. This rearrangement joins TRBV7-2 to TRBJ2-2; D possibly matches TRBD1 or TRBD2 (5 bases each). Trimming removed 5 bases at V and 8 bases at J, with 15 bases between. CDR3 length: 14 amino acids. The V gene's germline CDR1 is SGHTA and CDR2 FQGNSA. CDR3 nucleotide sequence: TGTGCCAGCAGCCGGGGCAGTGGGAGAGGGGAGCTGTTTTTT. Its protein is CASSRGSGRGELFF.

This rearrangement joins TRBV30 to TRBJ1-5; 8 bases line up with TRBD1. The junction had 7 bases not matched to a gene; V was cut back by 2 bases and J by 1 base. Germline CDR1 reads GTSNPN; CDR2 reads SVGIG (reference sequence). The CDR3 has 16 amino acids. The CDR3 sequence is CAWSFRTGMSNQPQHF. DNA for the CDR3: TGTGCCTGGAGTTTCCGGACAGGGATGAGCAATCAGCCCCAGCATTTT. Looking up the rest from reference TRBV30 and TRBJ1-5 gives the full variable domain: SQTIHQWPATLVQPVGSPLSLECTVEGTSNPNLYWYRQAAGRGLQLLFYSVGIGQISSEVPQNLSASRPQDRQFILSSKKLLLSDSGFYLCAWSFRTGMSNQPQHFGDGTRLSIL.

This rearrangement joins TRBV28 to TRBJ1-5; weak D call: TRBD1 (5 bases). Trimming shortened V by 3 bases and J by 2 bases, and 11 bases separated the two germline ends. CDR1 is MDHEN and CDR2 is SYDVKM in the germline V gene. There are 15 residues in the CDR3. This chain's CDR3 is CASSFPGLGNQPQHF. The CDR3 nucleotides are TGTGCCAGCAGTTTCCCAGGGTTGGGCAATCAGCCCCAGCATTTT.

About this clonotype itself: A much larger clonotype is one base distant, so this may be a read error. The V call is TRBV7-2, the J call TRBJ1-1; 10 bases are a match to TRBD1. The germline V gene has CDR1 SGHTA and CDR2 FQGNSA. This CDR3 comprises 15 residues. With 4 bases clipped from V and 1 base from J, the junction kept 3 bases outside the gene matches. The CDR3 is CASSCRDRGNTEAFF. The CDR3 DNA sequence: TGTGCCAGCAGCTGTCGGGACAGGGGGAACACTGAAGCTTTCTTT.

A word on this clonotype: A much more abundant neighbour one base away suggests this may be a read error. This sequence joins TRBV7-2 and TRBJ1-5; unclear D gene. V lost 6 bases and J 4 bases, leaving 10 bases between the germline ends. The V gene's germline CDR1 is SGHTA and CDR2 FQGNSA. The CDR3 has 13 amino acids. This CDR3 is CASSQNRNQPQHF. The CDR3 region has the DNA TGTGCCAGCAGTCAGAACCGGAATCAGCCCCAGCATTTT.

This chain joins TRBV11-2 and TRBJ1-6, with TRBD1 matching 11 bases. Germline CDR1 reads SGHAT; CDR2 reads FQNNGV. V lost 5 bases to trimming and J lost 7 bases; unmatched junction nucleotides: 7. This CDR3 comprises 16 residues. DNA for the CDR3: TGTGCCAGCAGCCCCTGGACAGGGGGCGACAATTCACCCCTCCACTTT. Residues: CASSPWTGGDNSPLHF.

In its sample, this clonotype was seen a few times. The gene calls are TRBV7-4 and TRBJ2-1; possibly TRBD2 for D (5 bases). This CDR3 is 16 amino acids long. Germline lookup yields CDR1 SGHVT and CDR2 SQSDAQ. V was clipped by 0 bases and J by 2 bases, with 11 bases between them. The CDR3 nucleotides are TGTGCCAGCAGCTTAGCAGGCGGGCCAACCTACAATGAGCAGTTCTTC. The encoded protein is CASSLAGGPTYNEQFF.

In this sample, this clonotype turned up many times. The chain has TRBV7-8 and TRBJ2-4; TRBD1 matches at 8 bases. V lost 2 bases and J lost 1; bases outside the gene matches: 10. This CDR3 contains 18 residues. Germline V gene data show CDR1 as SGHVS and CDR2 as FQNEAQ. CDR3 sequence (DNA): TGTGCCAGCAGCTTATACAACCCGGGACAGGTGGCCAAAAACATTCAGTACTTC. It encodes CASSLYNPGQVAKNIQYF.

The rearrangement uses TRBV28 and TRBJ2-5, with a possible D match to TRBD1 (6 bases). Looked up from germline, CDR1 is MDHEN and CDR2 is SYDVKM. The CDR3 contains 14 residues. Deletions cut 5 bases from V and 5 bases from J, with 15 bases between. CDR3 nucleotide sequence: TGTGCCAGCAGTACGGTCCCGAGGGGGGAGACCCAGTACTTC. Translated: CASSTVPRGETQYF.

This clonotype was detected only a few times. This rearrangement joins TRBV7-8 to TRBJ2-3; unclear D gene. CDR3 length equals 13 residues. In germline, CDR1 is SGHVS, CDR2 FQNEAQ. With 3 bases removed from V and 3 bases from J, the gap between germline ends came to 7 bases. The CDR3 region is CASSFERTDTQYF. The CDR3 DNA follows: TGTGCCAGCAGCTTTGAAAGGACAGATACGCAGTATTTT.

This clonotype appeared many times. The chain combines TRBV29-1 with TRBJ2-7, with 8 nucleotides matching TRBD2. Per the germline V gene, CDR1 is SQVTM and CDR2 is ANQGSEA. The CDR3 length is 11 residues. V lost 7 bases, J lost 6 bases, and 5 bases stayed unmatched. The CDR3 spells CSALGRGEQYF. DNA of the CDR3: TGCAGCGCCCTCGGGAGGGGCGAGCAGTACTTC.

The chain combines TRBV2 with TRBJ1-2, with D perhaps TRBD1 (5 bases). Germline values: CDR1 SNHLY, CDR2 FYNNEI. The CDR3 spans 14 residues. V was clipped by 3 bases and J by 4 bases, with 12 bases between them. The CDR3 DNA follows: TGTGCCAGCAGTGATCAGGGTATGAGCTATGGCTACACCTTC. This translates into CASSDQGMSYGYTF.

The chain uses TRBV19 and TRBJ2-4; D perhaps matches TRBD2 (5 bases). The CDR3 totals 14 residues. Germline values: CDR1 LNHDA, CDR2 SQIVND (reference sequence). V was cut by 3 bases and J by 2 bases, with 8 bases left in between. CDR3 loop: CASSIRGSKNIQYF. The CDR3, as DNA: TGTGCCAGTAGTATTCGGGGATCCAAAAACATTCAGTACTTC. The full variable domain, with the rest looked up from reference TRBV19 and TRBJ2-4, is DGGITQSPKYLFRKEGQNVTLSCEQNLNHDAMYWYRQDPGQGLRLIYYSQIVNDFQKGDIAEGYSVSREKKESFPLTVTSAQKNPTAFYLCASSIRGSKNIQYFGAGTRLSVL.